This T cell receptor beta chain stems from a study of blood T cell repertoires in COVID-19. Turning to the study itself: Samples of COVID-19 (acute and convalescent) were obtained from the United States, Italy and Spain. Sample material is recorded as cDNA or gDNA derived from T cells, B-cell-depleted T cells, or PBMCs.

Trimming removed 0 bases at V and 6 bases at J, with 8 bases between. The germline gives CDR1 SGHRS, CDR2 YFSETQ. This CDR3 region has 13 residues. Original handling: Amplification from reference gene primers served as the basis for estimated nucleated cell counts. Assay: immunoSEQ multiplex PCR; the TCRdb copy retains only in-frame clones and omits some. That table is the source of V, J and clone size, and D and trimming were worked out from the DNA. The sample lists around 140,000 clones; more than 75% were seen once. The chain employs TRBV5-1 and TRBJ2-3; the D is unclear. The TCR sequence derives from a human donor with acute or convalescent COVID-19. The donor label of this sample is uncertain. The sequenced material came from peripheral blood. The CDR3 spells CASSLGNGDTQYF. CDR3 bases: TGCGCCAGCAGCTTGGGGAACGGGGATACGCAGTATTTT.